This T cell receptor (beta chain) is from a study of siplizumab effects on memory and regulatory T cells. A note on this clone: The target antigen is unknown.

Here immunoSEQ multiplex PCR was the method, and the copy in TCRdb shows in-frame clones only, minus some. This sample has around 110,000 clones, with roughly 94% found just once. Study-level findings and limits: A significant reduction in alloreactive sequences traceable to unstimulated CD4+ memory cells was produced by siplizumab. Most alloreactive clones went unmapped to unstimulated subsets; only a minor fraction mapped. The study found naive T cells seemingly more diverse than memory cells and seemingly major alloresponse contributors.

The CDR3 has 12 amino acids. Germline-derived CDR1 and CDR2 are MNHNY and SVGAGI (reference sequence). With V trimmed by 10 bases and J by 4 bases, 6 bases remained unmatched. The sequence came from a human donor in good health. What was sequenced was non-Treg CD4+ T cells sorted from blood. The J gene is TRBJ2-5, the V gene TRBV6-6, with TRBD1 matching over 7 bases. In DNA form, the CDR3 reads TGTGCCACCCGGGACAGAGCAGAGACCCAGTACTTC. Translating gives CATRDRAETQYF.